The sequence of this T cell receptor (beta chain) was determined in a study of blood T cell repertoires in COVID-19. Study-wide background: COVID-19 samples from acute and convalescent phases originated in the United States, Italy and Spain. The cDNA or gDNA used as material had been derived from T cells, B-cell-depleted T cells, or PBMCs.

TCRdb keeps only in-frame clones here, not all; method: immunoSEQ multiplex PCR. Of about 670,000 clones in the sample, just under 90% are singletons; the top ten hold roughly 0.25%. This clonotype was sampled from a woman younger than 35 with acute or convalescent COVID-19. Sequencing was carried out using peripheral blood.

CDR3 loop: CASSEGASGTPTYEQYF. The DNA of the CDR3 is TGTGCCAGCAGTGAAGGGGCTAGCGGGACCCCGACCTACGAGCAGTACTTC. The chain is built from TRBV2 and TRBJ2-7, with 9 bases aligning to TRBD2. CDR1 SNHLY and CDR2 FYNNEI come from the germline V gene. CDR3 length: 17 residues. The V gene end was trimmed by 1 base and the J gene end by 2 bases; junction bases not matched to a gene: 9.